There are a few counts of the clone carrying this T cell receptor (beta chain). The data are from a study of T cells in localized non-small cell lung cancer. The CDR3 is 14 residues long. The germline V gene has CDR1 SGHNT and CDR2 YENEEA. The trim removed 4 bases at V and 3 bases at J, leaving 3 bases unmatched. Repertoires were generated with immunoSEQ multiplex PCR, while TCRdb's copy carries only in-frame clones and drops some. The sample shows around 5,300 clones, about 35% of them seen only once. The rearrangement joins TRBV11-3 to TRBJ1-1; 9 bases map to TRBD1. The sample in question was lung tumor tissue, obtained before any cancer treatment. The receptor's source is a female donor of 60 years or more with stage I lung adenocarcinoma. CDR3 DNA: TGTGCCAGCAGCTGGGGACAGGGAGACACTGAAGCTTTCTTT. Its protein is CASSWGQGDTEAFF.